This T cell receptor (beta chain) was captured by sequencing in a study of T-cell reconstitution after alpha-beta-depleted transplantation in children. This CDR3 spans 17 amino acids. Germline V gene sequence: CDR1 SGHRS, CDR2 YFSETQ. Germline trimming cut 0 bases from V and 6 bases from J; bases unmatched to any gene: 12. This clonotype was picked up a small number of times. The library targeted TCRbeta and was prepared with unique molecular identifiers. From the PCR reads, TCRdb called clonotypes with MiXCR, one entry per CDR3 protein. Found here are approximately 420,000 distinct CDR3 sequences, approximately 11% of them singletons; the top ten hold about 5%.

This specimen was PBMCs from the stem cell graft donor, taken from the stem cell graft. The clonotype comes from a human donor who donated a stem cell graft to a child with acute myeloid leukemia. The chain has TRBV5-1 and TRBJ2-1; 7 bases fit TRBD2. CDR3 region: CASSLDPGLAVGNEQFF. DNA of the CDR3: TGCGCCAGCAGCTTGGACCCCGGTCTAGCGGTGGGCAATGAGCAGTTCTTC.